What follows are 28 T cell receptor beta chains derived from one specimen sequenced in a study of blood T cell repertoires in COVID-19. Clones were sequenced by immunoSEQ multiplex PCR, and TCRdb holds only the in-frame ones, with some missing. Here the sample spans some 150,000 clones, approximately 86% being singletons. Sequenced material: PBMCs or T cells enriched from blood (not recorded which). The receptors come from a woman aged 40 to 50 who had recovered from COVID-19.

The chain links TRBV4-2 to TRBJ2-7, with 15 bases fitting TRBD2. This CDR3 has 13 residues. The germline V gene has CDR1 LGHNA and CDR2 YNFKEQ. V was pared by 10 bases and J by 7 bases, with 5 bases of the junction left unmatched. The CDR3 region is CATRTSGRAEQYF. The CDR3 DNA follows: TGTGCCACCCGGACTAGCGGGAGGGCGGAGCAGTACTTC.

On this clone itself: This sequence may be a read error, since a much larger clone differs from it by one base. The gene calls are TRBV11-1 and TRBJ2-1; TRBD2 matches at 9 bases. The CDR3 runs to 14 residues. Germline V gene sequence: CDR1 SGHAT, CDR2 FQDESV (reference sequence). The CDR3 loop is CANSWTSVNNEQFF. The CDR3 DNA reads TGTGCCAACAGCTGGACTAGCGTCAACAATGAGCAGTTCTTC.

The chain links TRBV10-3 to TRBJ1-5; 9 positions match TRBD1. This CDR3 spans 15 amino acids. CDR1 is ENHRY and CDR2 is SYGVKD in the germline V gene. The ends lost 0 bases at V and 7 bases at J; junction bases unmatched: 4. In DNA, the CDR3 is TGTGCCATCAGTGAGTCAGGACAGGGGACGCAGCCCCAGCATTTT. This encodes CAISESGQGTQPQHF.

The chain has TRBV9 and TRBJ2-5; the match to TRBD2 covers 7 bases. V gave up 1 base and J gave up 5 bases; unmatched junction bases: 11. The CDR3 runs to 16 residues. From germline, CDR1 is SGDLS and CDR2 YYNGEE. CDR3 DNA sequence: TGTGCCAGCAGCGTATCCTCTGTCGGGGGGTGGGAGACCCAGTACTTC. Protein sequence: CASSVSSVGGWETQYF. Together with reference TRBV9 and TRBJ2-5, the CDR3 gives the full variable domain: DSGVTQTPKHLITATGQRVTLRCSPRSGDLSVYWYQQSLDQGLQFLIQYYNGEERAKGNILERFSAQQFPDLHSELNLSSLELGDSALYFCASSVSSVGGWETQYFGPGTRLLVL.

This chain joins TRBV2 and TRBJ2-5; 8 nucleotides align to TRBD1. Germline lookup yields CDR1 SNHLY and CDR2 FYNNEI. The CDR3 sequence is 14 residues long. After removal of 5 bases from V and 6 bases from J, the junction contained 8 bases not matched to a gene. CDR3 residues: CASSLTGELKTQYF. As DNA, the CDR3 is TGTGCCAGCAGTTTGACAGGGGAATTGAAGACCCAGTACTTC.

In regard to this clone: The same CDR3 also results from other DNA sequences found in this sample. The chain employs TRBV5-1 and TRBJ2-2; no reliable D call. CDR1 is SGHRS and CDR2 is YFSETQ in the germline V gene. V gave up 1 base and J gave up 2 bases, with 9 bases separating them. This CDR3 spans 15 amino acids. CDR3 protein: CASSLSGRNTGELFF. CDR3 DNA: TGCGCCAGCAGCTTGAGTGGTAGAAACACCGGGGAGCTGTTTTTT.

V is TRBV9 and J is TRBJ1-1; D gene uncertain. The CDR3 is 14 amino acids. Germline CDR1 SGDLS, CDR2 YYNGEE. Deletions cut 4 bases from V and 1 base from J, with 11 bases between. The DNA for the CDR3 is TGTGCCAGCAGCTCACGGGGAGAGAACACTGAAGCTTTCTTT. Translation gives CASSSRGENTEAFF.

Only a few counts were recorded for this clone. The chain couples TRBV9 to TRBJ2-1, with D perhaps TRBD2 (5 bases). The germline V gene encodes CDR1 SGDLS and CDR2 YYNGEE. V lost 3 bases and J 6 bases, leaving 16 bases between the germline ends. This CDR3 is 15 amino acids long. The CDR3 DNA reads TGTGCCAGCAGCGGCCTTCTAGGTGCGGGCAATGAGCAGTTCTTC. Its protein is CASSGLLGAGNEQFF.

V is TRBV19 and J is TRBJ1-4; 7 nucleotides align to TRBD1. The CDR3 is 14 amino acids. Germline loops: CDR1 LNHDA, CDR2 SQIVND (reference sequence). J gave up 8 bases and V 3 bases, and 6 bases lay outside the gene matches. CDR3 DNA sequence: TGTGCCAGTAGTATGGACAGGTCGACGGAAAAACTGTTTTTT. The encoded protein is CASSMDRSTEKLFF.

The rearrangement joins TRBV3-1 (or the pseudogene TRBV3-2) to TRBJ2-4; 12 bases are shared with TRBD2. The CDR3 extends over 17 amino acids. J lost 1 base, V lost 4 bases, and 5 bases had no gene match. CDR1 LGHDT and CDR2 YNNKEL come from the germline V gene (reference sequence). CDR3 region: CASSRLAGVEAKNIQYF. In DNA form, the CDR3 reads TGTGCCAGCAGCCGACTAGCGGGAGTTGAGGCCAAAAACATTCAGTACTTC.

V and J are TRBV7-3 and TRBJ1-5; D is possibly TRBD1 (5 bases). Trimming cost V 2 bases and J 4 bases, with 9 bases left between them. The V gene's germline CDR1 is SGHTA and CDR2 FQGTGA. CDR3 length: 14 amino acids. This CDR3 is CASSLSGYNQPQHF. The CDR3 bases are TGTGCCAGCAGCTTATCAGGGTATAATCAGCCCCAGCATTTT.

This clone has just a few counts. V is TRBV7-9 and J is TRBJ2-5, with D tentatively TRBD1 (7 bases). Germline V gene data show CDR1 as SEHNR and CDR2 as FQNEAQ (reference sequence). Between the trimmed V and J ends, which lost 4 bases and 4 bases, there was a span of 13 bases. The CDR3 runs 14 residues. The CDR3 DNA follows: TGTGCCAGCAGCTCACAGGGGCGGGGAGAGACCCAGTACTTC. Protein: CASSSQGRGETQYF.

The chain couples TRBV5-1 to TRBJ2-7; TRBD1 matches at 8 bases. V trimming: 4 bases; J trimming: 7 bases; junction bases outside the gene matches: 10. The CDR3 has 14 residues. Germline CDR1 is SGHRS and CDR2 is YFSETQ. DNA of the CDR3: TGCGCCAGCAGCGGAACAGGGGGGAGTTTGGAGCAGTACTTC. It yields the protein CASSGTGGSLEQYF.

The rearrangement links TRBV18 to TRBJ1-4; TRBD1 might be the D (6 bases). Between the trimmed V and J ends, which lost 3 bases and 7 bases, there was a span of 9 bases. The CDR3 has 13 residues. Germline CDR1 is KGHSH and CDR2 is LQKENI. CDR3 sequence: CASSPGAREKLFF. In nucleotides, the CDR3 is TGTGCCAGCTCACCGGGGGCCCGTGAAAAACTGTTTTTT.

The CDR3 DNA follows: TGTGCCTGGAGGGGACTTAAGCGGACTAGCGGGGGAGTTAGTGAGCAGTTCTTC. The encoded protein is CAWRGLKRTSGGVSEQFF. The gene calls are TRBV30 and TRBJ2-1; 13 bases are a match to TRBD2. The CDR3 is 18 residues long. Per the germline V gene, CDR1 is GTSNPN and CDR2 is SVGIG (reference sequence). The V gene end was trimmed by 3 bases and the J gene end by 9 bases; junction bases not matched to a gene: 17.

The chain combines TRBV19 with TRBJ2-6, with D possibly matching TRBD2 (6 bases). The CDR3 consists of 15 residues. Germline V gene data show CDR1 as LNHDA and CDR2 as SQIVND (reference sequence). Between the trimmed V and J ends, which lost 8 bases and 2 bases, there was a span of 13 bases. CDR3 protein: CASSPGGAGANVLTF. The CDR3 DNA sequence: TGTGCCAGTTCCCCCGGGGGAGCTGGGGCCAACGTCCTGACTTTC.

The V gene is TRBV3-1 (or the pseudogene TRBV3-2), the J gene TRBJ1-4; D remains ambiguous. V lost 4 bases and J lost 8, with 14 bases in between. This CDR3 has 14 residues. The germline CDR1 and CDR2 sequences are LGHDT and YNNKEL (reference sequence). CDR3 residues: CASSPLGGNEKLFF. The CDR3 bases are TGTGCCAGCAGCCCCTTAGGAGGGAACGAAAAACTGTTTTTT.

The chain has TRBV7-8 and TRBJ1-2; 9 bases are a match to TRBD1. V was pared by 3 bases and J by 5 bases, with 10 bases of the junction left unmatched. There are 16 residues in the CDR3. The germline gives CDR1 SGHVS, CDR2 FQNEAQ. DNA for the CDR3: TGTGCCAGCAGCTTTACCCGGACAGGGGCGGGGTATGGCTACACCTTC. Translated: CASSFTRTGAGYGYTF.

This clone has only a few counts. As DNA, the CDR3 is TGCAGTGCTGGTGACAGGGGGGTTAACTATGGCTACACCTTC. It is translated as CSAGDRGVNYGYTF. The J gene is TRBJ1-2, the V gene TRBV20-1; 9 bases map to TRBD1. Losses at the gene ends were 5 bases for V and 1 base for J; bases not matched to a gene: 5. This CDR3 spans 14 amino acids. Germline assignment: CDR1 DFQATT and CDR2 SNEGSKA (reference sequence).

This clone has a single count. The rearrangement links TRBV11-1 to TRBJ2-6; D uncertain. V was pared by 5 bases and J by 0 bases, with 11 bases between. There are 16 residues in the CDR3. Germline lookup yields CDR1 SGHAT and CDR2 FQDESV (reference sequence). The CDR3 coding sequence is TGTGCCAGCAGCGATTTCAGTCACTCTGGGGCCAACGTCCTGACTTTC. Amino acid sequence: CASSDFSHSGANVLTF.

V is TRBV6-1 and J is TRBJ2-7; 11 nucleotides match TRBD1. CDR3 length: 18 residues. Germline V gives CDR1 MNHNS, CDR2 SASEGT. J lost 7 bases, V lost 3 bases, and 17 bases had no gene match. For the CDR3, the DNA is TGTGCCAGCAGTGACCCTCCCGGATGGGACAGGGGGGATGGGGAGCAGTACTTC. The encoded protein is CASSDPPGWDRGDGEQYF.

A single count supports this clone. The chain combines TRBV2 with TRBJ1-5; no clear D. This CDR3 has 14 residues. Per the germline V gene, CDR1 is SNHLY and CDR2 is FYNNEI. V shed 8 bases and J shed 5 bases, with 16 bases lying between them. CDR3 coding DNA: TGTGCCAGCGAGAGGGCCCTAGAGGATCAGCCCCAGCATTTT. Translation: CASERALEDQPQHF.

The genes are TRBV27 and TRBJ2-1, with 7 bases aligning to TRBD1. J was trimmed by 10 bases and V by 5 bases; bases with no gene match: 5. The germline CDR1 and CDR2 sequences are MNHEY and SMNVEV (reference sequence). This CDR3 has 12 residues. In DNA form, the CDR3 reads TGTGCCAGCAGTCCGAGGGACAGCGAGCAGTTCTTC. Translation: CASSPRDSEQFF.

The chain couples TRBV4-1 to TRBJ2-1; TRBD2 matches at 10 bases. Germline V gene data show CDR1 as MGHRA and CDR2 as YSYEKL. Trimming cost V 5 bases and J 3 bases; bases outside gene matches: 4. There are 15 residues in the CDR3. The CDR3 coding sequence is TGCGCCAGCAGCACTGGACTAGCGGTCTACAATGAGCAGTTCTTC. Translation gives CASSTGLAVYNEQFF.

The rearrangement links TRBV7-9 to TRBJ1-5; TRBD1 matches 7 bases. The CDR3 length is 16 residues. The germline V gene encodes CDR1 SEHNR and CDR2 FQNEAQ (reference sequence). With V trimmed by 5 bases and J by 6 bases, 13 bases remained unmatched. CDR3 bases: TGTGCCAGCAGCCTACTCGGGGCAGGGGGGCGTCAGCCCCAGCATTTT. This translates into CASSLLGAGGRQPQHF.

This chain connects TRBV27 to TRBJ1-1, with D tentatively TRBD1 (6 bases). The CDR3 loop spans 16 amino acids. Trimming took 6 bases from V and 4 from J, leaving 21 bases between them. CDR1 is MNHEY and CDR2 is SMNVEV in the germline V gene (reference sequence). CDR3 sequence: CASSRGGRVGSTEAFF. The CDR3 coding sequence is TGTGCCAGCAGCCGGGGGGGGCGCGTGGGTTCCACTGAAGCTTTCTTT.

The chain is built from TRBV19 and TRBJ1-2, with TRBD1 matching 8 bases. With 10 bases clipped from V and 4 bases from J, the junction kept 5 bases outside the gene matches. There are 12 residues in the CDR3. Per germline, CDR1 LNHDA and CDR2 SQIVND (reference sequence). Here the CDR3 reads CATSTGAYGYTF. DNA for the CDR3: TGTGCCACTTCGACAGGGGCCTATGGCTACACCTTC.

This chain uses TRBV19 with TRBJ1-6, with TRBD1 matching 12 bases. Germline trimming cut 3 bases from V and 10 bases from J; bases unmatched to any gene: 7. The length of the CDR3 is 16 residues. Germline lookup yields CDR1 LNHDA and CDR2 SQIVND (reference sequence). The CDR3 DNA sequence: TGTGCCAGTAGTATTGGGACAGGGGGCTTTCCCTCACCCCTCCACTTT. Protein sequence: CASSIGTGGFPSPLHF.